This TCR beta chain was found in a study of patients and donors after allogeneic stem cell transplantation (dated by TCRdb to 2020 to 2021). To note about this clonotype: There is no known antigen for this receptor. The record has no base qualities; no much larger clone is one base away.

Counted from cysteine to phenylalanine, this CDR3 has 15 amino acids. Solely the CDR3 DNA is kept, with 45 bases framed from the first base. As encoded in the germline V gene, CDR1 is SGDLS while CDR2 is YYNGEE. V lost 4 bases and J lost 9 bases, and the count of bases not matched to a germline gene is 6. Library construction relied on RT-PCR. The listed sequencing device is NextSeq 550. TCRdb ran its own pipeline on the public reads, namely fastp trimming at Q25 and MiXCR clone calling, and kept in-frame beta chains. Every entry covers one CDR3 protein and lists the most common genes and DNA from its rows. Within this sample are some 880,000 distinct CDR3 sequences, with roughly 17% of them counted one time only. 6% of the sample is taken by the ten largest.

This clonotype originated in a human donor who was either an allogeneic HSCT recipient or a stem cell or donor lymphocyte infusion donor (not recorded which). It is not recorded whose cells these are; they may come from a transplant donor. Sequencing input: blood, either unsorted or a sorted T cell fraction (not recorded which). The chain couples TRBV9 to TRBJ2-1, with 14 central nucleotides matching TRBD2. The CDR3 here reads CASSIPGLAGAEQFF. In nucleotides, the sequence is TGTGCCAGCAGCATACCGGGACTAGCGGGAGCTGAGCAGTTCTTC.